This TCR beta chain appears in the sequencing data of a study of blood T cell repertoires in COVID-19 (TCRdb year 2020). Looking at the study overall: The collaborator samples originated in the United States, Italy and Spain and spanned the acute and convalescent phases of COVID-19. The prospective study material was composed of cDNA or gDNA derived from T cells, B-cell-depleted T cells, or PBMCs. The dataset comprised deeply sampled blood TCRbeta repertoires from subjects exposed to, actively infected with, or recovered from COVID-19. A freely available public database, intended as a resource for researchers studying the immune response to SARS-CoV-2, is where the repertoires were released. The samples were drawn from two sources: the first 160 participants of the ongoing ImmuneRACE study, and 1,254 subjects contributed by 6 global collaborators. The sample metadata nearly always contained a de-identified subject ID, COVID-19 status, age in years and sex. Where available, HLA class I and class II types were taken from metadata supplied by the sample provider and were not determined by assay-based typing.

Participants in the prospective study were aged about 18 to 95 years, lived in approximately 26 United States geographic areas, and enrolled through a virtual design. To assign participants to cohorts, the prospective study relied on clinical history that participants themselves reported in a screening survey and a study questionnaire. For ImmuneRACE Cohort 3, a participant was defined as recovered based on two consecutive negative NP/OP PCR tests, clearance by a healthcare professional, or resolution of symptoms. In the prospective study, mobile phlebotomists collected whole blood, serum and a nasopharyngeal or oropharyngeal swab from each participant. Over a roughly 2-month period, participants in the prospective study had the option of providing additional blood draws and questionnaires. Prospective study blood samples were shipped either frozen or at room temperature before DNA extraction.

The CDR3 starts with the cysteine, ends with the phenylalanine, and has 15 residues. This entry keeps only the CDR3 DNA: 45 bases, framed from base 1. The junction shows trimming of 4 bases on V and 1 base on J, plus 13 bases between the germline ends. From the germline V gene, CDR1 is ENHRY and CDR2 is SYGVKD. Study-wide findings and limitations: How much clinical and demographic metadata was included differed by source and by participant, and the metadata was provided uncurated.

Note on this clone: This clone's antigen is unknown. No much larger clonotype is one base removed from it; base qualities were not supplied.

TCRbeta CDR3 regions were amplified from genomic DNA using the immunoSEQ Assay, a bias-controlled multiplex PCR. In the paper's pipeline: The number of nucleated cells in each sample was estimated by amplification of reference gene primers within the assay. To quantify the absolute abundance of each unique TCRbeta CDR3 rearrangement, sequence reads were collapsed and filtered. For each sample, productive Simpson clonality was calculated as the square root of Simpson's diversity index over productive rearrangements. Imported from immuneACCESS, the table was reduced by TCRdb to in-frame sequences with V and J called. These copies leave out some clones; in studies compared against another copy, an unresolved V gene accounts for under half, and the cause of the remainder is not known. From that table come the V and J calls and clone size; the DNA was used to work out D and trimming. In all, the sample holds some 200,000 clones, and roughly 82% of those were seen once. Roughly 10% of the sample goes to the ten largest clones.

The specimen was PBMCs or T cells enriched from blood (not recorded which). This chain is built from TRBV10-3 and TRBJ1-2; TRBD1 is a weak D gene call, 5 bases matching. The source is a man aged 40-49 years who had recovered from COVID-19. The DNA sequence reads TGTGCCATCAGTGGGTATGGGGGGATTAACTATGGCTACACCTTC. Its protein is CAISGYGGINYGYTF.